The rows below give T cell receptor beta chains drawn from one sample of a study of post-analysis software for immune sequencing data. TCRdb reprocessed the PCR reads via MiXCR and lists one record per CDR3 protein. The sample carries roughly 430,000 distinct CDR3 sequences, roughly 38% recorded once. The sample was blood. These receptors were collected from a girl aged 2-10 years with multiple sclerosis. Both conserved end residues are part of each CDR3. D genes are given only for firm matches.

J,D,V,CDR3
TRBJ1-4,.,TRBV12-3/TRBV12-4,CASRTTGYEKLFF
.,.,TRBV12-3/TRBV12-4,CASRRGAYEQYF
TRBJ1-2,TRBD1,TRBV6-5,CASSYIQGAMRYGYTF
TRBJ2-4,.,TRBV28,CASSQPMRDIQYF
TRBJ2-1,TRBD2,TRBV29-1,CSVERELTYNEQFF
TRBJ2-1,.,TRBV11-2,CASSLDPGAEQFF
TRBJ1-1,.,TRBV13,CASSSPLSGLTGAFF
TRBJ1-2,.,TRBV10-3,CANRDGLGVGYTF
TRBJ2-3,.,TRBV6-6,CASSYDSDTQYF
TRBJ2-3,.,TRBV7-2,CASSAPGEGADTQYF
TRBJ2-1,.,TRBV12-3/TRBV12-4,CASSNTGWNNEQFF
TRBJ1-1,.,TRBV9,CASSVGHMNTEAFF
TRBJ2-7,TRBD1,TRBV28,CASRDREKSEQYF
TRBJ1-1,.,TRBV7-2,CASSLAVSNTEAFF
TRBJ2-1,.,TRBV20-1,CSAVPVWHNEQFF
TRBJ2-1,TRBD1,TRBV4-3,CASSPPTGQGADNEQFF
TRBJ1-2,.,TRBV9,CASSVVPGINYGYTF
TRBJ2-4,.,TRBV27,CASSSGWEPLRNIQYF
TRBJ1-2,.,TRBV5-5,CASSLGWSAGNGYTF
TRBJ2-3,TRBD1,TRBV20-1,CSARDRGETDTQYF
TRBJ2-7,.,TRBV28,CASTWGRNYEQYF
TRBJ2-7,.,TRBV6-1,CASSSQTAYEQYF
TRBJ2-3,.,TRBV7-2,CASSLPRGGGADTQYF
TRBJ2-5,TRBD2,TRBV10-3,CAISEAAGAGEQYF
TRBJ2-7,.,TRBV15,CATSRDKTNTYEQYF
TRBJ2-1,TRBD2,TRBV4-3,CTSSQDSPLTSGIKNEQFF
TRBJ2-7,TRBD1,TRBV2,CASSRQGRHEQYF
TRBJ2-7,.,TRBV20-1,CSARDPAVLYEQYF
TRBJ2-7,TRBD2,TRBV5-1,CTSRRPKTGGRYEQYF
TRBJ2-1,.,TRBV20-1,CSARARALSSYNEQFF
TRBJ1-5,TRBD1,TRBV7-9,CASSLGGAGGYQPQHF
TRBJ1-2,.,TRBV11-2,CASSLASANYGYTF
TRBJ2-7,.,TRBV6-5,CASSPRGPGGSYEQYF
TRBJ2-5,TRBD2,TRBV6-5,CASSDQRGKETQYF
TRBJ1-2,.,TRBV2,CASVLVRNYGYTF
TRBJ2-7,.,TRBV12-3/TRBV12-4,CASSSPTYDGTYEQYF
TRBJ1-2,.,TRBV7-9,CASSRGWVGDGYTF
TRBJ1-2,TRBD1,TRBV28,CASRAGGRGGYTF
TRBJ2-2,TRBD2,TRBV12-3/TRBV12-4,CASRPTSGSPTGELFF
TRBJ2-5,TRBD1,TRBV20-1,CSARDGTGVAETQYF
TRBJ1-2,TRBD1,TRBV5-1,CASSLGQGFYGYTF
TRBJ1-4,.,TRBV30,CAWSVMAAPNEKLFF
TRBJ1-5,.,TRBV5-6,CASSLLAASNQPQHF
TRBJ2-5,.,TRBV5-1,CASSLRTTGEGETQYF
.,TRBD2,TRBV6-2/TRBV6-3,CASSRVAGVRDEQYF
TRBJ2-7,.,TRBV7-2,CASTLGGAYEQYF